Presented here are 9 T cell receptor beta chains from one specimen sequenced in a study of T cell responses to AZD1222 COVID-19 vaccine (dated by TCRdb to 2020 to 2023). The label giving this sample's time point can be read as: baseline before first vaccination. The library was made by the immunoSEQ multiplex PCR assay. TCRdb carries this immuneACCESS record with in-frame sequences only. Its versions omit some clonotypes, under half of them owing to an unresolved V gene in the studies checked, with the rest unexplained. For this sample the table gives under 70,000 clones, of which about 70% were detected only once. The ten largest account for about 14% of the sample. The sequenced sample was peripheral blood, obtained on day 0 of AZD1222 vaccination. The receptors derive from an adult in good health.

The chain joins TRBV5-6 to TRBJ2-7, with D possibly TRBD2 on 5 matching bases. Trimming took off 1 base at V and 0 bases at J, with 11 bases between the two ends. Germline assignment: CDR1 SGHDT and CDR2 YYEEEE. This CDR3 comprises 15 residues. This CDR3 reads CASSLWEHHSYEQYF. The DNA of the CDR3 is TGTGCCAGCAGCTTGTGGGAGCACCACTCCTACGAGCAGTACTTC. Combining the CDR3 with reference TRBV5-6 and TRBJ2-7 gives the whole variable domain DAGVTQSPTHLIKTRGQQVTLRCSPKSGHDTVSWYQQALGQGPQFIFQYYEEEERQRGNFPDRFSGHQFPNYSSELNVNALLLGDSALYLCASSLWEHHSYEQYFGPGTRLTVT.

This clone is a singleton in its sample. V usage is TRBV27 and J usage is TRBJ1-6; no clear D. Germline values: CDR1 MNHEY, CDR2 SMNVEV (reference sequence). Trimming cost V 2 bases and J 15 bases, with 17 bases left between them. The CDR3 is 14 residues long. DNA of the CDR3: TGTGCCAGCAGTTTACAAGGTCCTCGGGGTGGCCTCCACTTT. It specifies CASSLQGPRGGLHF.

The CDR3 DNA is TGTGCCAGCAGCCAATCCAGGGCGGCCAATGAGCAGTTCTTC. Amino acid sequence: CASSQSRAANEQFF. This chain joins TRBV16 and TRBJ2-1; D possibly corresponds to TRBD1 (5 bases). V was pared by 0 bases and J by 6 bases, with 9 bases between. The CDR3 consists of 14 residues. CDR1 and CDR2 (germline): KGHSY, FQNENV.

For the CDR3, the DNA is TGTGCCAGCAGCCCCCCGGGACTAGCGGGGGGAGTGACAGATACGCAGTATTTT. Translating gives CASSPPGLAGGVTDTQYF. The V call is TRBV7-9, the J call TRBJ2-3, with 15 bases matching TRBD2. The ends lost 5 bases at V and 3 bases at J; junction bases unmatched: 9. Germline V CDR1 and CDR2: SEHNR, FQNEAQ (reference sequence). The CDR3 spans 18 residues.

The CDR3 bases are TGTGCCAGCAGCCCCAACAGCCGTAATGAGCAGTACTTC. Translation: CASSPNSRNEQYF. The genes are TRBV7-8 and TRBJ2-7; unclear D gene. The CDR3 is made up of 13 amino acids. Trimming shortened V by 5 bases and J by 7 bases, and 15 bases separated the two germline ends. Per germline, CDR1 SGHVS and CDR2 FQNEAQ.

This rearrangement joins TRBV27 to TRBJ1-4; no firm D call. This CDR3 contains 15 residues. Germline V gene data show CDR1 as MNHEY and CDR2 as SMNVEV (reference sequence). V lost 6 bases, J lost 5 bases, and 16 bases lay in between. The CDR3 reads CASRKTVDVNEKLFF. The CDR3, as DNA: TGTGCCAGCAGGAAGACGGTGGACGTCAATGAAAAACTGTTTTTT.

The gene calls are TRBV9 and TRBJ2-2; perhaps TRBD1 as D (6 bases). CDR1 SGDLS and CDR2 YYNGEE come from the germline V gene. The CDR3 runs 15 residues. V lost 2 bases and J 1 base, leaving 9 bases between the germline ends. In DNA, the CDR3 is TGTGCCAGCAGCGTTGAAGGGGGGAACACCGGGGAGCTGTTTTTT. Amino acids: CASSVEGGNTGELFF.

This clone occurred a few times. CDR3 residues: CASSRIAGAIQETQYF. DNA for the CDR3: TGTGCCAGCAGCCGAATAGCGGGGGCGATCCAAGAGACCCAGTACTTC. This rearrangement joins TRBV11-2 to TRBJ2-5; 9 bases fit TRBD2. V was pared by 5 bases and J by 1 base, with 8 bases of the junction left unmatched. Looked up from germline, CDR1 is SGHAT and CDR2 is FQNNGV. The CDR3 has 16 amino acids.

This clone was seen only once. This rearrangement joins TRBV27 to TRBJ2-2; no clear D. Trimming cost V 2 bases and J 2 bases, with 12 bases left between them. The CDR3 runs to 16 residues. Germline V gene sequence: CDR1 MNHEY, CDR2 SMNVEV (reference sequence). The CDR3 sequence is CASSLLFGSNTGELFF. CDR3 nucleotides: TGTGCCAGCAGTTTACTGTTTGGCTCCAACACCGGGGAGCTGTTTTTT.